A single T cell receptor beta chain is shown here with its context. The germline V gene has CDR1 MNHEY and CDR2 SVGAGI. Trimming stripped 6 bases from V and 6 bases from J, with 14 bases between. The CDR3 sequence is 13 residues long. Measured with immunoSEQ multiplex PCR; TCRdb has only the in-frame clones, and not every one. The table has around 130,000 clones, roughly three quarters seen once. This record comes from a study of blood T cell repertoires in COVID-19. What was sequenced was peripheral blood. The chain uses TRBV6-5 and TRBJ1-1; a weak D match, TRBD1 (5 bases). The sequence derives from a human donor in a cohort sampled during active COVID-19. The DNA for the CDR3 is TGTGCCAGCAGCTCCGAGTGGGGGGCTGAAGCTTTCTTT. Translated, it gives CASSSEWGAEAFF.